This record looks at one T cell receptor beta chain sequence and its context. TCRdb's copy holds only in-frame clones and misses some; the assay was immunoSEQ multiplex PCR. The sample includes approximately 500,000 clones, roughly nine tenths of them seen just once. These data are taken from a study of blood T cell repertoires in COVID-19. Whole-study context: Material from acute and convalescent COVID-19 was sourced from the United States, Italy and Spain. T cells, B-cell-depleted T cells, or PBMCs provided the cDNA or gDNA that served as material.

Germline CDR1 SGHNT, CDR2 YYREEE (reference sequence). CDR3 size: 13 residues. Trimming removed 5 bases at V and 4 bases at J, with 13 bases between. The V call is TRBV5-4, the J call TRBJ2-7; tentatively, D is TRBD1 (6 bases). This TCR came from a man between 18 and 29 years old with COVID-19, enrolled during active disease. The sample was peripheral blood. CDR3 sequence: CASSTGTSYEQYF. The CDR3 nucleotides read TGTGCCAGCAGTACCGGGACATCATACGAGCAGTACTTC. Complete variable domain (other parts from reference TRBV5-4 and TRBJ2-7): ETGVTQSPTHLIKTRGQQVTLRCSSQSGHNTVSWYQQALGQGPQFIFQYYREEENGRGNFPPRFSGLQFPNYSSELNVNALELDDSALYLCASSTGTSYEQYFGPGTRLTVT.